The text below deals with one TCR beta chain. The same CDR3 can be traced to other DNA sequences in this sample. The data stem from a study of blood T cell repertoires in COVID-19. Under the authors' procedure: Reference gene primer amplification gave estimated nucleated cell counts. Method: immunoSEQ multiplex PCR; TCRdb's copy keeps in-frame clones and lacks some. That table is the source of V, J and clone size, and D and trimming were worked out from the DNA. The sample has about 440,000 clones; around nine tenths are singletons. The clonotype originates from a young woman with acute COVID-19. The specimen was PBMCs or T cells enriched from blood (not recorded which).

The CDR3 DNA sequence: TGCAGTGCGAGTACTAGCGGGAGTACAGATACGCAGTATTTT. It codes for CSASTSGSTDTQYF. This chain joins TRBV20-1 and TRBJ2-3, with 11 bases aligning to TRBD2. This CDR3 region has 14 residues. Per the germline V gene, CDR1 is DFQATT and CDR2 is SNEGSKA (reference sequence). V lost 6 bases, J lost 3 bases, and 5 bases stayed unmatched.